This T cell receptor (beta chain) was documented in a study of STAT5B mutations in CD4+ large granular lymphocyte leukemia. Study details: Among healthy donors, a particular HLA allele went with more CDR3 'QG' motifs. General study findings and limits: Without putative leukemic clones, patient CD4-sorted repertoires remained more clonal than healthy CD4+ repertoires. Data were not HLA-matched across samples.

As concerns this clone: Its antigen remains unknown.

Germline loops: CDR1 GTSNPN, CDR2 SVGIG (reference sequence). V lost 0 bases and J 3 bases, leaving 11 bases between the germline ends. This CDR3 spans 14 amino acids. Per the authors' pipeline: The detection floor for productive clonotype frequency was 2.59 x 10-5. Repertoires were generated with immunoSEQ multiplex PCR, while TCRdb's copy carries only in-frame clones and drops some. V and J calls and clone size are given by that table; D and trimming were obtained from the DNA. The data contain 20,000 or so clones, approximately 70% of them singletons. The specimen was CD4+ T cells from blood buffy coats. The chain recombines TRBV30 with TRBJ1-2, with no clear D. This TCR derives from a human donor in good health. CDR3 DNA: TGTGCCTGGAGTGTACCGGGGATCTACTATGGCTACACCTTC. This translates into CAWSVPGIYYGYTF.